The present T cell receptor (beta chain) was sequenced within a study of beta chain features in type 1 diabetes. Study results and limitations: For type 1 diabetes patients, VDJ junctions showed fewer insertions and more deletions.

Sequenced material consisted of expressed TCRB transcripts (all of the isolated RNA was reverse transcribed). Produced via immunoSEQ multiplex PCR; TCRdb's table is partial and in-frame only. The sample has about 470,000 clones; roughly 30% are singletons. Naive, central memory, regulatory and stem cell-like memory cells within the CD4+ compartment were sorted using CD45RO/CCR7/CD25/CD127/CD95/CD27. This clone was counted between two and nine times. Antigen unknown. The clonotype was recovered from a man younger than 30 in good health. Material for sequencing was naive CD4+ T cells from blood.

CDR3 DNA sequence: TGCAGCGTTGAAATGGGAGATACGCAGTATTTT. This gives the protein CSVEMGDTQYF. The chain is built from TRBV29-1 and TRBJ2-3; no clear D. Germline V gives CDR1 SQVTM, CDR2 ANQGSEA. The V end was cut by 2 bases, the J end by 5 bases, with 5 bases between. The CDR3 has 11 amino acids.